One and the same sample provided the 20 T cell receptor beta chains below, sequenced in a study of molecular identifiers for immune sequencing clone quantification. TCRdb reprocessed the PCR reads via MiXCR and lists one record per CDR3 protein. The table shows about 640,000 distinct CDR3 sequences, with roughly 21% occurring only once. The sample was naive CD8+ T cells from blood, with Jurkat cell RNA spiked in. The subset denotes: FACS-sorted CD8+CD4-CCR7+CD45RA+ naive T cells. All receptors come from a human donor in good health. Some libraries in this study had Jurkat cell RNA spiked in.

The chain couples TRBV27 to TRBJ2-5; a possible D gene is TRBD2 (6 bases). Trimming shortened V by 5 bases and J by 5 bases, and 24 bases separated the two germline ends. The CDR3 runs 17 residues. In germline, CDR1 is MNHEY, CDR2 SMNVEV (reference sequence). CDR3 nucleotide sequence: TGTGCCAGCAGTCCCAACCACGTGGGGGGAGCCCATGAGACCCAGTACTTC. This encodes CASSPNHVGGAHETQYF.

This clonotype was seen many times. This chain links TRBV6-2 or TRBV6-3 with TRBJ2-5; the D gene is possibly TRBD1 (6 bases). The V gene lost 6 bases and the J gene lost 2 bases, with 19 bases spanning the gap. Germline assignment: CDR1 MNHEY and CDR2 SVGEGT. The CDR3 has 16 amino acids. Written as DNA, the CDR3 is TGTGCCAGCAGCCCAGGTCTGGGGGCCTATCAAGAGACCCAGTACTTC. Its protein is CASSPGLGAYQETQYF.

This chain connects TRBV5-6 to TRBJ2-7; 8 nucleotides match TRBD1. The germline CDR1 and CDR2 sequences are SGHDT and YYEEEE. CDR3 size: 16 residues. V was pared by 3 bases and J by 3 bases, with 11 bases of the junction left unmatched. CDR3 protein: CASSSLTGTGLYEQYF. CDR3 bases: TGTGCCAGCAGCTCCTTGACCGGGACAGGTCTCTACGAGCAGTACTTC. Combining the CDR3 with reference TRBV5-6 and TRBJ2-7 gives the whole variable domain DAGVTQSPTHLIKTRGQQVTLRCSPKSGHDTVSWYQQALGQGPQFIFQYYEEEERQRGNFPDRFSGHQFPNYSSELNVNALLLGDSALYLCASSSLTGTGLYEQYFGPGTRLTVT.

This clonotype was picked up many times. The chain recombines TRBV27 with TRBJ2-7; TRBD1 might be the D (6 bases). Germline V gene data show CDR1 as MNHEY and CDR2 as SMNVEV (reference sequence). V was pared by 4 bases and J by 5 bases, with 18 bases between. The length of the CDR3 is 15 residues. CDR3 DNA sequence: TGTGCCAGCAGTTCCCTGAACAGGGCCGAGGACGAGCAGTACTTC. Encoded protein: CASSSLNRAEDEQYF.

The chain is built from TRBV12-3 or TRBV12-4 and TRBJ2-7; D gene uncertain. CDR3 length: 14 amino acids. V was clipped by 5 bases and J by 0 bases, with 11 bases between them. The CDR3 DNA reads TGTGCCAGCAGTATGGTTGAGGACTCCTACGAGCAGTACTTC. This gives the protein CASSMVEDSYEQYF.

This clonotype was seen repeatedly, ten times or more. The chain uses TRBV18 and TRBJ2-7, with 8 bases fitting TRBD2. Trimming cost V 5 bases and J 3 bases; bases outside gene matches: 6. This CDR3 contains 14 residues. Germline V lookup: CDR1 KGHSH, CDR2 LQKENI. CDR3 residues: CASSDGGDYYEQYF. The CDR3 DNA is TGTGCCAGCTCAGACGGGGGGGACTACTACGAGCAGTACTTC. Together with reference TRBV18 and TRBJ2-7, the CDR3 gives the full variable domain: NAGVMQNPRHLVRRRGQEARLRCSPMKGHSHVYWYRQLPEEGLKFMVYLQKENIIDESGMPKERFSAEFPKEGPSILRIQQVVRGDSAAYFCASSDGGDYYEQYFGPGTRLTVT.

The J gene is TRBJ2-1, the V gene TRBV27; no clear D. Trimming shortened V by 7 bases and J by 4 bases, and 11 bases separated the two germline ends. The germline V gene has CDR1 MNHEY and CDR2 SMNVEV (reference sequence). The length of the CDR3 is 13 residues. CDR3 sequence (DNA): TGTGCCAGCACCCCAATGGGTTACAATGAGCAGTTCTTC. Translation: CASTPMGYNEQFF.

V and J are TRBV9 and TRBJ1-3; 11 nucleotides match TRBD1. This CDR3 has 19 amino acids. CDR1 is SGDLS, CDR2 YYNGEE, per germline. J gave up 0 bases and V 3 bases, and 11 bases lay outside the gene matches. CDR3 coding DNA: TGTGCCAGCAGCGCCGGGACAGGGGGGCCCCCTTTCTCTGGAAACACCATATATTTT. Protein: CASSAGTGGPPFSGNTIYF.

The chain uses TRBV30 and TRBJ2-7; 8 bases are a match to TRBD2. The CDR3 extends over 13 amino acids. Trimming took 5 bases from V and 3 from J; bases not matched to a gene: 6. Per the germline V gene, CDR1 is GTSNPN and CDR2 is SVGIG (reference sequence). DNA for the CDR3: TGTGCCTGGGAGCGGGAGTTGTGCTACGAGCAGTACTTC. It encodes CAWERELCYEQYF.

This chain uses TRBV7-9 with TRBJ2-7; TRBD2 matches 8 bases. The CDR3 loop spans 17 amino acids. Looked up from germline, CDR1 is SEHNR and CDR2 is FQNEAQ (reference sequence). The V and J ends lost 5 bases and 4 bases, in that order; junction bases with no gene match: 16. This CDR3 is CASSPHDWGLDVYEQYF. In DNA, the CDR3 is TGTGCCAGCAGCCCACACGATTGGGGACTAGATGTTTACGAGCAGTACTTC.

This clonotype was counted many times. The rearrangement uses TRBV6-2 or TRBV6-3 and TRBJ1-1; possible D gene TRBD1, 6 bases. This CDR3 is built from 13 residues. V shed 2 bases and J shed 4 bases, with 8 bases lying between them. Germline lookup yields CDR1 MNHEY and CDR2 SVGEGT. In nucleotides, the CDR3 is TGTGCCAGCAGTTACGGGGGCTTCACTGAAGCTTTCTTT. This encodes CASSYGGFTEAFF.

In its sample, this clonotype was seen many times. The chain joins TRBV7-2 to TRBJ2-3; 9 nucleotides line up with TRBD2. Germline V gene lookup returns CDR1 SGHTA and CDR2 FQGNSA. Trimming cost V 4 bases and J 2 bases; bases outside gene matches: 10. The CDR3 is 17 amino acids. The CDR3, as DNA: TGTGCCAGCAGCTCGACCAGACTAGCGGAGGTCACAGATACGCAGTATTTT. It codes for CASSSTRLAEVTDTQYF.

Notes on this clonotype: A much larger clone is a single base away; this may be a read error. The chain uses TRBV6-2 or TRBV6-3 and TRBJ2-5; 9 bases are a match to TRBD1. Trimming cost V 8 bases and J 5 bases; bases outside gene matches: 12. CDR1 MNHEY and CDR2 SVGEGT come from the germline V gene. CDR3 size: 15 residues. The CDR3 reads CASLPRTGVTETQYF. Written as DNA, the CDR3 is TGTGCCAGCCTTCCGCGGACAGGGGTGACGGAGACCCAGTACTTC.

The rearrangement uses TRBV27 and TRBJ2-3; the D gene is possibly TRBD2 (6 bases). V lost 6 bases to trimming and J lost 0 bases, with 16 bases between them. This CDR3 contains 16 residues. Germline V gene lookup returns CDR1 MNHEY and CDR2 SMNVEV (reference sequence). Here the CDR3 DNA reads TGTGCCAGCAGCTTAGCGGCCGGGGCTAGCACAGATACGCAGTATTTT. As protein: CASSLAAGASTDTQYF.

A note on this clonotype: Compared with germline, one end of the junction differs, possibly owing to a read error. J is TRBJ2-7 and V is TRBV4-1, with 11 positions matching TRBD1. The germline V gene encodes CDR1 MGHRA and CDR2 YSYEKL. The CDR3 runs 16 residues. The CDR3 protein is CASSQVPGQGAYERYF. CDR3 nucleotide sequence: TGCGCCAGCAGCCAAGTTCCAGGACAGGGGGCCTACGAGCGGTACTTC.

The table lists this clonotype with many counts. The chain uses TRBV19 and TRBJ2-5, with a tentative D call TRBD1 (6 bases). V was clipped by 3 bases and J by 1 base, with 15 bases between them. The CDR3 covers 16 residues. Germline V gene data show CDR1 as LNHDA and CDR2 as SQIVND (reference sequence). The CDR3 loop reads CASSMAKLGAQETQYF. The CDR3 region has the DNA TGTGCCAGTAGTATGGCAAAGCTGGGGGCCCAAGAGACCCAGTACTTC.

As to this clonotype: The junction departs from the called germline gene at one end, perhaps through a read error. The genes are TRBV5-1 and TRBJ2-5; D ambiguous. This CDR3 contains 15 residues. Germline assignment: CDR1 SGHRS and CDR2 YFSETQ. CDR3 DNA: TGCGCCAGCAGCTTGGTGGCAGGCCACCAAGAGGCCCAGTACTTC. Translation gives CASSLVAGHQEAQYF.

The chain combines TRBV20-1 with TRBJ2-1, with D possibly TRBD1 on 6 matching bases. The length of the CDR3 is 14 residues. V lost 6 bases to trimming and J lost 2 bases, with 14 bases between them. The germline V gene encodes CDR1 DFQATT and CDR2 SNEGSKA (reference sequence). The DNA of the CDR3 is TGCAGTGCGGAACAGGGCATGCCCTACAATGAGCAGTTCTTC. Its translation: CSAEQGMPYNEQFF.

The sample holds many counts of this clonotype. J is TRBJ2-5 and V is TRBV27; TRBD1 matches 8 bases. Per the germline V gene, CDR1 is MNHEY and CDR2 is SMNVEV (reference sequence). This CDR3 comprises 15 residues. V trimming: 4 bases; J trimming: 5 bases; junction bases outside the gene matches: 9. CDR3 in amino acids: CASSSDRVTIETQYF. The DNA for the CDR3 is TGTGCCAGCAGTTCGGACAGGGTCACGATTGAGACCCAGTACTTC.

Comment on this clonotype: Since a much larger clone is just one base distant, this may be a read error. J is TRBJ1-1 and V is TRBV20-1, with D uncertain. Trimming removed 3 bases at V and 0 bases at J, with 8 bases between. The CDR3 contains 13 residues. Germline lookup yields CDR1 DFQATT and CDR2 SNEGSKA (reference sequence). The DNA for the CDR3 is TGCAGTGCTAGGGAAACCCTGAACACTGAAGCTTTCTTT. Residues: CSARETLNTEAFF.